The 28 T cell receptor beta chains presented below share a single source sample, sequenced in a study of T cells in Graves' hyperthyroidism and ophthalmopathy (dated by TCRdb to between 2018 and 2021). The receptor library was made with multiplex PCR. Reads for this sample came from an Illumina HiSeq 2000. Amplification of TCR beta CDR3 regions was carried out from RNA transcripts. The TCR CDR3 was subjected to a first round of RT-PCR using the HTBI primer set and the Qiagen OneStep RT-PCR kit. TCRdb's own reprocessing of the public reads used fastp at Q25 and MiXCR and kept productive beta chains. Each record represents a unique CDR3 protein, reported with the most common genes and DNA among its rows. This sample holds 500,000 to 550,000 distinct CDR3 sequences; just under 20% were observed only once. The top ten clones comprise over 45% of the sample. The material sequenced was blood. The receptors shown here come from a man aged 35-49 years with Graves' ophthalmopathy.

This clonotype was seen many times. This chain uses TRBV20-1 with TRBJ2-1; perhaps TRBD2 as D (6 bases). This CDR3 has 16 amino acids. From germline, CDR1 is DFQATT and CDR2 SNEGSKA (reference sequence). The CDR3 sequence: CSISPRETSSYNEQFF. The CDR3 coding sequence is TGCTCGATCTCGCCGCGGGAAACCAGCTCCTACAATGAGCAGTTCTTC.

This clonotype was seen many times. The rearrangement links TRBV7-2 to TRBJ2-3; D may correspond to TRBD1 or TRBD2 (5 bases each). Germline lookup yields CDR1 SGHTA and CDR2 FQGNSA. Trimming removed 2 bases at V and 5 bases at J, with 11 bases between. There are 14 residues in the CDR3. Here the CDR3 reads CASSLFGGGDTQYF. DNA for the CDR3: TGTGCCAGCAGCTTATTTGGGGGTGGAGATACGCAGTATTTT.

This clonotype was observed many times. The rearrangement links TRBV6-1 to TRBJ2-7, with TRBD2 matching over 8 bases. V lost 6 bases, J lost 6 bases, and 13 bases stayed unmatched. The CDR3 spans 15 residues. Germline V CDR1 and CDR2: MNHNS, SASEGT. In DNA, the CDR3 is TGTGCCAGCAGCCGCTACGGGAGGGCCGGAACCGAGCAGTACTTC. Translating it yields CASSRYGRAGTEQYF.

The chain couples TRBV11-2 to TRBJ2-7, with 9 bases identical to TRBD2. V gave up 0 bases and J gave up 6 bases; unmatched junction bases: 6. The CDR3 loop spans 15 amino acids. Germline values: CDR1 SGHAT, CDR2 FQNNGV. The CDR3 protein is CASSLESSGVTEQYF. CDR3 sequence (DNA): TGTGCCAGCAGCTTAGAGTCTAGCGGGGTAACCGAGCAGTACTTC.

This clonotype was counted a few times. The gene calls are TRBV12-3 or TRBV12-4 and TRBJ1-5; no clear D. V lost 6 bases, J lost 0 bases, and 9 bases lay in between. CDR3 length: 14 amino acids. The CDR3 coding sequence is TGTGCCAGCAGGCATGGGTATAGCAATCAGCCCCAGCATTTT. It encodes CASRHGYSNQPQHF.

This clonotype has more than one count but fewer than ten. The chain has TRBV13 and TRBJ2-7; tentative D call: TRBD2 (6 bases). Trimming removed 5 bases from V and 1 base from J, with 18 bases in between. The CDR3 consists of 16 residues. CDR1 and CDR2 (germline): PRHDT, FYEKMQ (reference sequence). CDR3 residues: CASSPGLSPGSYEQYF. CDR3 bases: TGTGCCAGCAGCCCGGGACTTTCGCCTGGGTCCTACGAGCAGTACTTC.

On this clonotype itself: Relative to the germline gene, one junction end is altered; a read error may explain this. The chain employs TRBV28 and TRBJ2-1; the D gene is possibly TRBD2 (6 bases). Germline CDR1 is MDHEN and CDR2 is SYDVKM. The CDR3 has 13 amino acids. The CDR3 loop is CVSSLGGEVSQFF. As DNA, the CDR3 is TGTGTCAGCAGTTTAGGCGGGGAAGTATCGCAGTTCTTC.

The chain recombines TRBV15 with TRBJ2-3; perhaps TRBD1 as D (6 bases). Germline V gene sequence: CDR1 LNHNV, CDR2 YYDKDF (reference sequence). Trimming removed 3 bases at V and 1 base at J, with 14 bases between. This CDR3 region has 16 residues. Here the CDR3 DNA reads TGTGCCACCAGCAGGCTCAATAAGGGGGGCACAGATACGCAGTATTTT. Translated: CATSRLNKGGTDTQYF.

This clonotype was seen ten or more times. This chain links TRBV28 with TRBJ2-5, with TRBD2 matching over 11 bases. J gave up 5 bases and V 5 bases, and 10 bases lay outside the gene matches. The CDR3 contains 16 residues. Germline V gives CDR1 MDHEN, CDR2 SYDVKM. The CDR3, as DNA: TGTGCCAGCAGTCCCCCGTTAGCGGGAGGGAGGGAGACCCAGTACTTC. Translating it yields CASSPPLAGGRETQYF.

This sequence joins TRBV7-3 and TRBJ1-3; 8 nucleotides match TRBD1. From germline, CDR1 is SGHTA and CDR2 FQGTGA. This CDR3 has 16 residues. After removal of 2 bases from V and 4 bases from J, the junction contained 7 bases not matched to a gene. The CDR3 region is CASSLAGGQGGNTIYF. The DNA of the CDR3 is TGTGCCAGCAGCTTAGCCGGCGGACAGGGCGGAAACACCATATATTTT. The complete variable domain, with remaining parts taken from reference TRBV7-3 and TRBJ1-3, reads GAGVSQTPSNKVTEKGKYVELRCDPISGHTALYWYRQSLGQGPEFLIYFQGTGAADDSGLPNDRFFAVRPEGSVSTLKIQRTERGDSAVYLCASSLAGGQGGNTIYFGEGSWLTVV.

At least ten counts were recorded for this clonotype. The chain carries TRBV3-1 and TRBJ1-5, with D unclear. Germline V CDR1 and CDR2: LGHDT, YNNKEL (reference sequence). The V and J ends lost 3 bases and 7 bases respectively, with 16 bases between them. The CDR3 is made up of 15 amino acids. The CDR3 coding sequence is TGTGCCAGCAGCCAGTCAGGAAGATCTCAACAGCCCCAGCATTTT. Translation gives CASSQSGRSQQPQHF. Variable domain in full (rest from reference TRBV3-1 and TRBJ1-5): DTAVSQTPKYLVTQMGNDKSIKCEQNLGHDTMYWYKQDSKKFLKIMFSYNNKELIINETVPNRFSPKSPDKAHLNLHINSLELGDSAVYFCASSQSGRSQQPQHFGDGTRLSIL.

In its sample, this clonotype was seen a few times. CDR3 coding DNA: TGTGCCAGCAGCCCCGAGGCCCCGGCCGGGGAGCTGTTTTTT. It translates to CASSPEAPAGELFF. J is TRBJ2-2 and V is TRBV4-2; D gene ambiguous. V was clipped by 4 bases and J by 6 bases, with 12 bases between them. CDR1 LGHNA and CDR2 YNFKEQ come from the germline V gene. CDR3 length: 14 amino acids.

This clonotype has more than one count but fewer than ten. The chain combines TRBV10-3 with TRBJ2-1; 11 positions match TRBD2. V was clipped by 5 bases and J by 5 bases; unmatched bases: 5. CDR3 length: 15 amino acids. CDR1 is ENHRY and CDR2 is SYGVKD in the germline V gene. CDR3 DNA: TGTGCCATCAGTTCAGGACTAGCGGGTCACAATGAGCAGTTCTTC. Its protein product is CAISSGLAGHNEQFF.

The DNA for the CDR3 is TGTGCCAGCAGTGCTTTGAGCGGGGAGGGTTACAATGAGCAGTTCTTC. Translating gives CASSALSGEGYNEQFF. This sequence joins TRBV6-1 and TRBJ2-1; 7 bases line up with TRBD2. The CDR3 is 16 amino acids. The V gene end was trimmed by 4 bases and the J gene end by 4 bases; junction bases not matched to a gene: 10. Germline CDR1 reads MNHNS; CDR2 reads SASEGT.

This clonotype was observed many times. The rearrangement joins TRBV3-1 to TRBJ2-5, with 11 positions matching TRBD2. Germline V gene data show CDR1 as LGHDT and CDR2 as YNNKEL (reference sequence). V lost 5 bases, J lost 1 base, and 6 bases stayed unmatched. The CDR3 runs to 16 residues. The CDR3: CASSSRLAGTQETQYF. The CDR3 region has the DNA TGTGCCAGCAGCTCTCGACTAGCGGGGACCCAAGAGACCCAGTACTTC.

The CDR3 loop reads CASSQRGGQGPYNEQFF. For the CDR3, the DNA is TGTGCCAGCAGCCAAAGGGGAGGACAGGGCCCTTACAATGAGCAGTTCTTC. The rearrangement links TRBV14 to TRBJ2-1, with 8 nucleotides matching TRBD1. Per germline, CDR1 SGHDN and CDR2 FVKESK. This CDR3 comprises 17 residues. J was trimmed by 4 bases and V by 2 bases; bases with no gene match: 10. The whole variable domain, remainder taken from reference TRBV14 and TRBJ2-1, is EAGVTQFPSHSVIEKGQTVTLRCDPISGHDNLYWYRRVMGKEIKFLLHFVKESKQDESGMPNNRFLAERTGGTYSTLKVQPAELEDSGVYFCASSQRGGQGPYNEQFFGPGTRLTVL.

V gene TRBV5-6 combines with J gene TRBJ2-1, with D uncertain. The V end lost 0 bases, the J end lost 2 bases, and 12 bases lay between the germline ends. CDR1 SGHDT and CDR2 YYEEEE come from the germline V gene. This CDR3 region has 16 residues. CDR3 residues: CASSLDLGPPYNEQFF. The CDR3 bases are TGTGCCAGCAGCTTGGATCTCGGACCTCCCTACAATGAGCAGTTCTTC. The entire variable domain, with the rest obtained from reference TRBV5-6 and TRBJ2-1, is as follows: DAGVTQSPTHLIKTRGQQVTLRCSPKSGHDTVSWYQQALGQGPQFIFQYYEEEERQRGNFPDRFSGHQFPNYSSELNVNALLLGDSALYLCASSLDLGPPYNEQFFGPGTRLTVL.

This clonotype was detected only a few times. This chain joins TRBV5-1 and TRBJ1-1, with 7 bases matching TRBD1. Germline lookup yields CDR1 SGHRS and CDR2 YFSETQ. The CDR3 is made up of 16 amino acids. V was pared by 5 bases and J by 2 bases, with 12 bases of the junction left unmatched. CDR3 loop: CASRILEQGPNTEAFF. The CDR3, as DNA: TGCGCCAGCAGAATACTTGAACAGGGGCCCAACACTGAAGCTTTCTTT.

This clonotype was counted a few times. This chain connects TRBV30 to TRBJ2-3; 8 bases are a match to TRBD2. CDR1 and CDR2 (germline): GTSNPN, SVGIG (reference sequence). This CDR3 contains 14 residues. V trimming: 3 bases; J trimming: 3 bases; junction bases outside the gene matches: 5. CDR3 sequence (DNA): TGTGCCTGGAGACCGGCGGGAGGTACAGATACGCAGTATTTT. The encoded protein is CAWRPAGGTDTQYF.

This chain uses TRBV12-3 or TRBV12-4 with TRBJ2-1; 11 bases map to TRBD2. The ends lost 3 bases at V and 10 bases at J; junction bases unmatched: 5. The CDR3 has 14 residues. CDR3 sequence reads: CASSFSSGGGEQFF. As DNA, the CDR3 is TGTGCCAGCAGTTTTAGTAGCGGGGGGGGGGAGCAGTTCTTC.

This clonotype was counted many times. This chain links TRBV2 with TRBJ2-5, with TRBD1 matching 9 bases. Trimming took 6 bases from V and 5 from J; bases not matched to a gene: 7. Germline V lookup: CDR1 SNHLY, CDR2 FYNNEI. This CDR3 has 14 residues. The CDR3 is CASRLKTGGETQYF. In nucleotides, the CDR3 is TGTGCCAGCAGACTTAAGACAGGGGGTGAGACCCAGTACTTC. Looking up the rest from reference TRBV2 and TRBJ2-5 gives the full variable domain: EPEVTQTPSHQVTQMGQEVILRCVPISNHLYFYWYRQILGQKVEFLVSFYNNEISEKSEIFDDQFSVERPDGSNFTLKIRSTKLEDSAMYFCASRLKTGGETQYFGPGTRLLVL.

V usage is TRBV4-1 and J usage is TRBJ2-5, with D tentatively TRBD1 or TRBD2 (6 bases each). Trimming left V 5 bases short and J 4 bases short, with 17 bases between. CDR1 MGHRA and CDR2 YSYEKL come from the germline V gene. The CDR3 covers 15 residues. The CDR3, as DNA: TGCGCCAGCAGCGGGCAAAGGGGGGAAGGAGAGACCCAGTACTTC. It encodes CASSGQRGEGETQYF.

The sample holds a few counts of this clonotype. This chain's CDR3 is CASSYSQQGAVAGELFF. The CDR3 DNA reads as TGTGCCAGCAGTTACTCGCAACAGGGGGCGGTCGCCGGGGAGCTGTTTTTT. The V and J genes are TRBV6-5 and TRBJ2-2; 9 nucleotides align to TRBD1. The CDR3 covers 17 residues. CDR1 MNHEY and CDR2 SVGAGI come from the germline V gene. V shed 0 bases and J 6 bases; nucleotides not matched to a gene: 8.

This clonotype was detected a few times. Written as DNA, the CDR3 is TGTGCCAGCAACGACAGGGTTGGTGAAAAACTGTTTTTT. Translated: CASNDRVGEKLFF. The chain joins TRBV2 to TRBJ1-4; 7 bases match TRBD1. The germline CDR1 and CDR2 sequences are SNHLY and FYNNEI. The CDR3 loop spans 13 amino acids. Trimming took 7 bases from V and 7 from J; bases not matched to a gene: 6.

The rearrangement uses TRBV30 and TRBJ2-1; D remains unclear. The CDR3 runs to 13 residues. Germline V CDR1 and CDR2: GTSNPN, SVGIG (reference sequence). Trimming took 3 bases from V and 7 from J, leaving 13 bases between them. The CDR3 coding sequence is TGTGCCTGGAGCCCCTCTCCGTTGAATGAGCAGTTCTTC. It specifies CAWSPSPLNEQFF.

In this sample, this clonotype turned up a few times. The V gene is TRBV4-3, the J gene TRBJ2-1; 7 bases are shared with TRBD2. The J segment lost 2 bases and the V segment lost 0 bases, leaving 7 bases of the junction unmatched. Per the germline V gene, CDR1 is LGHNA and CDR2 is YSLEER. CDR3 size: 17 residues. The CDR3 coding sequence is TGCGCCAGCAGCCAAGAGGCTAGCGGCTATGCCTACAATGAGCAGTTCTTC. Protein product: CASSQEASGYAYNEQFF.

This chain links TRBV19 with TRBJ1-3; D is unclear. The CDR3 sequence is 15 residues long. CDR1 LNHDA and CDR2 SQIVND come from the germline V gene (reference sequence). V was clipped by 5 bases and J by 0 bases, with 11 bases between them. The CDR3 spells CASSGTRSSGNTIYF. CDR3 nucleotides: TGTGCCAGTAGTGGTACGCGGAGCTCTGGAAACACCATATATTTT.

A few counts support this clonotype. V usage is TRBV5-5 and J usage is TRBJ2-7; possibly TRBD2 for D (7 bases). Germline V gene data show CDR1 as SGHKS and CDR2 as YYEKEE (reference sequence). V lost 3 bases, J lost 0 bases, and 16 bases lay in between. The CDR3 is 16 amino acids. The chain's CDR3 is CASSWGGGGPSYEQYF. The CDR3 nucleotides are TGTGCCAGCAGCTGGGGGGGCGGCGGACCCTCCTACGAGCAGTACTTC.